The T cell receptor beta chain described here comes from a study of blood T cell repertoires in COVID-19 (dated by TCRdb to 2019 to 2021). In the study overall: Samples from collaborators originated in the United States, Italy and Spain and spanned both the acute and convalescent phases of COVID-19. Samples were obtained from the ongoing ImmuneRACE study (first 160 participants) and from about 1,300 subjects provided by 6 global collaborators. The dataset comprised deeply sampled blood TCRbeta repertoires from subjects exposed to, actively infected with, or recovered from COVID-19. Where available, HLA class I and class II types were obtained from metadata supplied by the sample provider rather than from assay-based typing. Nearly every sample came with metadata listing a de-identified subject ID, COVID-19 status, age in years and sex. The material from the prospective study consisted of cDNA or gDNA derived from T cells, B-cell-depleted T cells, or PBMCs. A freely available public database, intended as a resource for researchers studying the immune response to SARS-CoV-2, is where the repertoires were released. Findings and caveats that apply to the study as a whole: How much clinical and demographic metadata was included differed by source and by participant, and the metadata was provided uncurated.

Enrolling through a virtual design, the prospective study's participants ranged in age from roughly 18 to 95 years and lived across 20 to 30 United States geographic areas. To assign participants to cohorts, the prospective study relied on clinical history that participants themselves reported in a screening survey and a study questionnaire. Recovered participants in ImmuneRACE Cohort 3 were defined as having two consecutive negative NP/OP PCR tests, clearance from a healthcare professional, or resolution of symptoms. Mobile phlebotomists in the prospective study collected whole blood, serum and a nasopharyngeal or oropharyngeal swab from every participant. Additional blood draws and questionnaires over an approximately two-month period could optionally be provided by prospective study participants. Blood samples from the prospective study were shipped frozen or at room temperature prior to DNA extraction.

TCRbeta CDR3 regions were amplified from genomic DNA by means of the immunoSEQ Assay, a bias-controlled multiplex PCR. As for the original processing: Within the assay, amplification of reference gene primers was used to estimate how many nucleated cells each sample contained. To quantify the absolute abundance of each unique TCRbeta CDR3 rearrangement, sequence reads were collapsed and filtered. For each sample, productive Simpson clonality was calculated as the square root of Simpson's diversity index across productive rearrangements. Drawn from immuneACCESS, this table holds only the in-frame rearrangements with V and J called that TCRdb kept. Clones are partly lost; checked studies trace under half to an unresolved V gene and leave the rest unexplained. V, J and clone size were drawn from that table, and D and trimming were deduced from the DNA. The table for this sample lists a few hundred thousand clones; 80% to 90% of them were counted only once. The ten largest account for more than 4% of the sample.

Concerning this clone: This clone's antigen is unknown. No base quality information exists; no much larger clone differs at one position.

The germline V gene encodes CDR1 SEHNR and CDR2 FQNEAQ (reference sequence). Trimming removed 5 bases from V and 10 bases from J, leaving 14 bases between the germline ends. Inclusive of the bounding cysteine and phenylalanine, the CDR3 is 13 residues long. Only the CDR3 portion is preserved as DNA: 39 bases, with reading frame beginning at the first base. The rearrangement combines TRBV7-9 with TRBJ1-4; the D gene is perhaps TRBD1, on 6 matching bases. Input material: PBMCs or T cells enriched from blood (not recorded which). This receptor was taken from a woman aged 25-40 years who had recovered from COVID-19. The nucleotide sequence is TGTGCCAGCAGCCAGGCAGGGGATGGAAAACTGTTTTTT. This is translated as CASSQAGDGKLFF.